Below, 9 T cell receptor beta chains from the same sample are listed, as sequenced in a study of graft-versus-host responses after intestinal transplantation. The repertoire was sequenced with immunoSEQ multiplex PCR; TCRdb's copy has only in-frame clones and lacks some. The table includes approximately 78,000 clones, over 75% detected once. Their antigens are not known. Here the sequenced sample was unstimulated CD8+ T cells sorted from spleen or lymph node cells, taken before transplant. Receptors originate from a human donor who was the organ donor for an intestinal transplant.

V gene TRBV5-1 combines with J gene TRBJ2-1; 10 bases fit TRBD2. CDR1 and CDR2 (germline): SGHRS, YFSETQ. The CDR3 has 21 amino acids. J was trimmed by 0 bases and V by 3 bases; bases with no gene match: 18. The CDR3 is CASSSPGPSGGVPSSYNEQFF. DNA for the CDR3: TGCGCCAGCAGCTCCCCCGGGCCTAGCGGGGGAGTTCCTAGCTCCTACAATGAGCAGTTCTTC.

The rearrangement joins TRBV15 to TRBJ2-5; perhaps TRBD1 as D (5 bases). The V gene lost 0 bases and the J gene lost 4 bases, with 9 bases spanning the gap. The CDR3 spans 14 residues. The V gene's germline CDR1 is LNHNV and CDR2 YYDKDF (reference sequence). The CDR3 loop reads CATSRDVGPETQYF. Written as DNA, the CDR3 is TGTGCCACCAGCAGAGATGTGGGGCCAGAGACCCAGTACTTC.

V and J are TRBV13 and TRBJ2-2, with 9 bases matching TRBD1. V shed 4 bases, J shed 7 bases, and the junction held 4 bases outside the gene matches. Germline values: CDR1 PRHDT, CDR2 FYEKMQ (reference sequence). The CDR3 length is 14 residues. CDR3 bases: TGTGCCAGCAGCTCCGGGACAGGGCTCGGGGAGCTGTTTTTT. Protein product: CASSSGTGLGELFF.

The V and J genes are TRBV10-3 and TRBJ1-5; the D gene is possibly TRBD1 (5 bases). Per germline, CDR1 ENHRY and CDR2 SYGVKD. The ends were cut back, 9 bases at V and 0 bases at J, with 9 bases in the middle. The CDR3 sequence is 13 residues long. Here the CDR3 reads CAIQGNSNQPQHF. CDR3 bases: TGTGCCATTCAGGGTAATAGCAATCAGCCCCAGCATTTT.

The chain employs TRBV7-3 and TRBJ2-3, with 11 bases aligning to TRBD2. The trim removed 3 bases at V and 1 base at J, leaving 6 bases unmatched. In germline, CDR1 is SGHTA, CDR2 FQGTGA. The length of the CDR3 is 17 residues. The CDR3 DNA is TGTGCCAGCAGCTTTAGCGGGGGGGCTTCCCGCACAGATACGCAGTATTTT. As protein: CASSFSGGASRTDTQYF. Combining the CDR3 with reference TRBV7-3 and TRBJ2-3 gives the whole variable domain GAGVSQTPSNKVTEKGKYVELRCDPISGHTALYWYRQSLGQGPEFLIYFQGTGAADDSGLPNDRFFAVRPEGSVSTLKIQRTERGDSAVYLCASSFSGGASRTDTQYFGPGTRLTVL.

In its sample, this clone was seen once. The rearrangement joins TRBV14 to TRBJ2-7, with D uncertain. Trimming pared 1 base from V and 2 bases from J, leaving 0 bases between. The germline V gene has CDR1 SGHDN and CDR2 FVKESK. The CDR3 is 11 amino acids. CDR3 nucleotides: TGTGCCAGCAGCCAAGCCTACGAGCAGTACTTC. As protein: CASSQAYEQYF.

The CDR3 loop reads CASSIHEGQPQHF. CDR3 in DNA: TGTGCCAGTAGTATCCACGAAGGTCAGCCCCAGCATTTT. The chain has TRBV19 and TRBJ1-5; D gene unclear. Trimming cost V 3 bases and J 6 bases, with 9 bases left between them. The CDR3 has 13 residues. Germline CDR1 and CDR2: LNHDA and SQIVND (reference sequence). Complete variable domain (other parts from reference TRBV19 and TRBJ1-5): DGGITQSPKYLFRKEGQNVTLSCEQNLNHDAMYWYRQDPGQGLRLIYYSQIVNDFQKGDIAEGYSVSREKKESFPLTVTSAQKNPTAFYLCASSIHEGQPQHFGDGTRLSIL.

The chain couples TRBV7-8 to TRBJ1-2; TRBD1 might be the D (5 bases). The CDR3 is 15 amino acids. V lost 5 bases to trimming and J lost 5 bases, with 18 bases between them. Germline V gives CDR1 SGHVS, CDR2 FQNEAQ. The CDR3 nucleotides read TGTGCCAGCAGCCAAGATATTGGACACCTATATGGCTACACCTTC. Its translation is CASSQDIGHLYGYTF.

This clone is labeled medium-sized. V is TRBV7-8 and J is TRBJ2-7, with 10 bases lining up with TRBD1. The CDR3 consists of 16 residues. Germline V gene lookup returns CDR1 SGHVS and CDR2 FQNEAQ. The trim removed 0 bases at V and 4 bases at J, leaving 6 bases unmatched. This chain's CDR3 is CASSLARTGGWYEQYF. The CDR3 nucleotides are TGTGCCAGCAGCTTAGCGAGGACAGGGGGTTGGTACGAGCAGTACTTC.